The 11 T cell receptor beta chains reported below all come from one sample, sequenced in a study of Ad26.COV2.S vaccination and SARS-CoV-2 variants (dated by TCRdb to the early 2020s). The intended sense of this specimen's treatment or condition label: some 20 received Ad26.COV2.S at low or high dose, single or two shots; 5 received placebo; per-sample allocation not given. For vaccine and placebo recipients, the sequenced repertoires came from samples collected on day 63 after the first injection. Libraries were prepared through the immunoSEQ multiplex PCR assay. TCRdb carries this immuneACCESS record with in-frame sequences only. Its versions omit some clonotypes, under half of them owing to an unresolved V gene in the studies checked, with the rest unexplained. The sample records roughly 380,000 clones, approximately 90% of which are singletons. The leading ten clones occupy 3.6% of the sample.

Sequencing was performed on peripheral blood, taken in a trial of Ad26.COV2.S vaccine versus placebo. Receptors were obtained from a person between 18 and 65 years old who received the Ad26.COV2.S COVID-19 vaccine or a placebo.

The chain uses TRBV15 and TRBJ1-4; D is uncertain. Germline values: CDR1 LNHNV, CDR2 YYDKDF (reference sequence). CDR3 length: 19 amino acids. Trimming stripped 0 bases from V and 2 bases from J, with 19 bases between. The CDR3 region is CATSRDQPWNFGTNEKLFF. CDR3 nucleotide sequence: TGTGCCACCAGCAGAGATCAGCCCTGGAATTTTGGGACTAATGAAAAACTGTTTTTT.

The J gene is TRBJ1-1, the V gene TRBV5-4; D gene unclear. CDR1 and CDR2 from the germline V gene are SGHNT and YYREEE (reference sequence). This CDR3 contains 12 residues. V was trimmed by 4 bases and J by 4 bases, leaving 8 bases between them. CDR3 nucleotides: TGTGCCAGCAGCCAATATAGCACTGAAGCTTTCTTT. This codes for CASSQYSTEAFF.

This CDR3 reads CASSQDPGGSRPQHF. In nucleotides, the CDR3 is TGTGCCAGCAGCCAAGATCCTGGGGGCTCGAGGCCCCAGCATTTT. The V gene is TRBV3-1 (or the pseudogene TRBV3-2), the J gene TRBJ1-5; tentatively, D is TRBD1 (6 bases). V was cut by 0 bases and J by 9 bases, with 15 bases left in between. Germline CDR1 and CDR2: LGHDT and YNNKEL (reference sequence). The CDR3 runs to 15 residues.

In this sample, this clone turned up once. The genes are TRBV6-2 or TRBV6-3 and TRBJ2-2; TRBD1 matches at 9 bases. The CDR3 runs 16 residues. CDR1 and CDR2 from the germline V gene are MNHEY and SVGEGT. Trimming at V came to 5 bases and at J to 3 bases, leaving 7 bases not matched to a gene. CDR3 DNA sequence: TGTGCCAGCAGTACCCCGGACAGGGGACACACCGGGGAGCTGTTTTTT. It specifies CASSTPDRGHTGELFF.

The chain links TRBV5-1 to TRBJ1-1; D ambiguous. V was clipped by 7 bases and J by 4 bases, with 20 bases between them. CDR1 is SGHRS and CDR2 is YFSETQ in the germline V gene. CDR3 length: 15 residues. CDR3 DNA sequence: TGCGCCAGCTCCATCGCCCCAACAGCGGGCACTGAAGCTTTCTTT. This encodes CASSIAPTAGTEAFF.

This sequence joins TRBV5-6 and TRBJ1-5; 7 bases align to TRBD1. Unmatched junction bases numbered 4, after V lost 1 base and J lost 3 bases. From germline, CDR1 is SGHDT and CDR2 YYEEEE. This CDR3 contains 15 residues. CDR3 DNA sequence: TGTGCCAGCAGCTTGAGGGACAGTAACAATCAGCCCCAGCATTTT. Its translation is CASSLRDSNNQPQHF. Supplemented by reference TRBV5-6 and TRBJ1-5, the full variable domain reads DAGVTQSPTHLIKTRGQQVTLRCSPKSGHDTVSWYQQALGQGPQFIFQYYEEEERQRGNFPDRFSGHQFPNYSSELNVNALLLGDSALYLCASSLRDSNNQPQHFGDGTRLSIL.

The rearrangement links TRBV19 to TRBJ1-6; 9 nucleotides align to TRBD1. V was pared by 8 bases and J by 9 bases, with 8 bases of the junction left unmatched. Germline values: CDR1 LNHDA, CDR2 SQIVND (reference sequence). The CDR3 extends over 14 amino acids. CDR3 in amino acids: CASGLTGGGSPLHF. For the CDR3, the DNA is TGTGCCAGTGGGCTTACAGGGGGCGGTTCACCCCTCCACTTT.

The chain joins TRBV5-4 to TRBJ1-4, with D uncertain. The CDR3 is 15 amino acids. V lost 0 bases and J lost 8, with 14 bases in between. CDR1 is SGHNT, CDR2 YYREEE, per germline (reference sequence). The CDR3 protein is CASSLGSTGYEKLFF. CDR3 nucleotides: TGTGCCAGCAGCTTGGGATCAACGGGTTACGAAAAACTGTTTTTT.

Comments on this clone: This may come from a read error, since a much larger clone is one base off. V usage is TRBV6-2 or TRBV6-3 and J usage is TRBJ2-2, with 9 nucleotides matching TRBD1. The CDR3 contains 13 residues. The V gene end was trimmed by 6 bases and the J gene end by 6 bases; junction bases not matched to a gene: 2. Germline V gene data show CDR1 as MNHEY and CDR2 as SVGEGT. The chain's CDR3 is CASSRQGAGELFF. The CDR3 DNA reads TGTGCCAGCAGCCGACAGGGGGCCGGGGAGCTGTTTTTT.

This chain joins TRBV7-9 and TRBJ2-1, with unresolved D. The CDR3 loop spans 15 amino acids. Germline-derived CDR1 and CDR2 are SEHNR and FQNEAQ (reference sequence). Trimming left V 2 bases short and J 0 bases short, with 8 bases between. CDR3 sequence: CASSLREFSYNEQFF. The CDR3 DNA reads TGTGCCAGCAGCTTAAGGGAATTCTCCTACAATGAGCAGTTCTTC. Supplemented by reference TRBV7-9 and TRBJ2-1, the full variable domain reads DTGVSQNPRHKITKRGQNVTFRCDPISEHNRLYWYRQTLGQGPEFLTYFQNEAQLEKSRLLSDRFSAERPKGSFSTLEIQRTEQGDSAMYLCASSLREFSYNEQFFGPGTRLTVL.

The chain employs TRBV5-4 and TRBJ2-5; the match to TRBD2 covers 11 bases. V lost 5 bases, J lost 1 base, and 7 bases stayed unmatched. This CDR3 is built from 16 residues. Germline CDR1 reads SGHNT; CDR2 reads YYREEE (reference sequence). CDR3 in DNA: TGTGCCAGCAGGCGAAGGACTAGCGGGTCCCAAGAGACCCAGTACTTC. This sequence encodes CASRRRTSGSQETQYF. The full variable domain, in which reference TRBV5-4 and TRBJ2-5 provide the parts outside the CDR3, is ETGVTQSPTHLIKTRGQQVTLRCSSQSGHNTVSWYQQALGQGPQFIFQYYREEENGRGNFPPRFSGLQFPNYSSELNVNALELDDSALYLCASRRRTSGSQETQYFGPGTRLLVL.